This T cell receptor (beta chain) was obtained from a study of regulatory T cells in long-lasting Graves disease. This clonotype showed up many times. Combining iRepertoire HTBI primers with Arm-PCR of CDR3 regions, the authors built TCR beta libraries. A single record per CDR3 protein comes from TCRdb applying MiXCR to the multiplex PCR reads. The table has roughly 500,000 distinct CDR3 sequences, approximately 13% seen once. The V segment lost 8 bases and the J segment 7 bases; nucleotides outside the gene matches: 10. This CDR3 is 14 amino acids long. Per the germline V gene, CDR1 is SNHLY and CDR2 is FYNNEI. The time point was: newly diagnosed GD, antithyroid drugs for less than 3 months. With RNA extracted from PBMCs as input, the TCR library was made. Patient provenance is recorded as an endocrinology department in Xi'an, China. The same data also went into a second study, on T cells in Graves' hyperthyroidism and ophthalmopathy.

Sequencing was performed on peripheral blood mononuclear cells (PBMCs), taken at new diagnosis, from a patient treated with antithyroid drugs. The chain is built from TRBV2 and TRBJ2-2; 7 bases match TRBD2. The TCR sequence derives from a man aged 30 to 45 with Graves disease. CDR3 nucleotide sequence: TGTGCCAGCCCTAGCGGATCCAAAGGCGGGGAGCTGTTTTTT. Translation: CASPSGSKGGELFF.